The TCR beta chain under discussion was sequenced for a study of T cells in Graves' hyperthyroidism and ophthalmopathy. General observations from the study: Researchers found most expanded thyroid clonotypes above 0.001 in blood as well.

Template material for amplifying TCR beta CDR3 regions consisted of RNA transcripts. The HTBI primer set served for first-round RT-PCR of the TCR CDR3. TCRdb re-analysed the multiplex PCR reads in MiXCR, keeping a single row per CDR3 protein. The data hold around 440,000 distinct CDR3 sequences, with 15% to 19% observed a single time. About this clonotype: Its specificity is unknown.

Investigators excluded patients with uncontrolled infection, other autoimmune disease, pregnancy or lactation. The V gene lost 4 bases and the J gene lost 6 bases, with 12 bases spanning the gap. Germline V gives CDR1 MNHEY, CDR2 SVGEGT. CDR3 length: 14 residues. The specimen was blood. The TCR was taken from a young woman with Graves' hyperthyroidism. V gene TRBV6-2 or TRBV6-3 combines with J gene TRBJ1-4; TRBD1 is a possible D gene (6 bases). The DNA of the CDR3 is TGTGCCAGCAGTTTCGGGACATACTATGAAAAACTGTTTTTT. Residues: CASSFGTYYEKLFF.